A single sample is the source of the 6 T cell receptor beta chains below, sequenced in a study of blood T cells in healthy people across ages. A second PCR, run for roughly 6 to 11 cycles, used a sample-barcoded 5' primer plus a J-beta primer mix. TCRdb re-derived calls from the 5' RACE reads in MiXCR, one entry per CDR3 protein. The sample has 750,000 to 1,000,000 distinct CDR3 sequences, roughly 28% seen once. These sequences were also reported in another study, on T cells of mothers and their children.

What was sequenced was blood. The receptors shown here come from a woman aged 40 to 50 in good health.

This clonotype was found many times. The chain couples TRBV2 to TRBJ2-5; 14 nucleotides match TRBD2. In germline, CDR1 is SNHLY, CDR2 FYNNEI. The length of the CDR3 is 14 residues. The V gene end was trimmed by 4 bases and the J gene end by 5 bases; junction bases not matched to a gene: 0. The CDR3 bases are TGTGCCAGCAGTGGACTAGCGGGAGGGGAGACCCAGTACTTC. Translated: CASSGLAGGETQYF.

The CDR3 nucleotides are TGCGCCAGCAGCTCCGACAGGGGGGGTGGGCAGTACTTC. Translated: CASSSDRGGGQYF. J is TRBJ2-7 and V is TRBV5-1; TRBD1 matches at 9 bases. The J segment lost 9 bases and the V segment lost 3 bases, leaving 7 bases of the junction unmatched. The CDR3 length is 13 residues. CDR1 SGHRS and CDR2 YFSETQ come from the germline V gene.

The CDR3 loop is CASSSDVAGENEQFF. CDR3 DNA sequence: TGTGCCAGCAGTTCTGATGTAGCGGGAGAAAATGAGCAGTTCTTC. V usage is TRBV27 and J usage is TRBJ2-1, with 9 nucleotides matching TRBD2. Germline CDR1 reads MNHEY; CDR2 reads SMNVEV (reference sequence). This CDR3 comprises 15 residues. The V gene end was trimmed by 4 bases and the J gene end by 7 bases; junction bases not matched to a gene: 8.

The chain has TRBV20-1 and TRBJ2-1, with 12 nucleotides matching TRBD1. Near its end, the DNA agrees better with TRBJ2-7, so the J call may be wrong. In germline, CDR1 is DFQATT, CDR2 SNEGSKA (reference sequence). The CDR3 contains 15 residues. CDR3 nucleotide sequence: TGCAGTGCTAGAGAAACCGGGACAGGGGGCGACGAGCAGTACTTC. Its translation: CSARETGTGGDEQYF.

This chain joins TRBV7-9 and TRBJ2-1; 8 nucleotides align to TRBD2. Germline trimming cut 3 bases from V and 5 bases from J; bases unmatched to any gene: 6. Germline CDR1 reads SEHNR; CDR2 reads FQNEAQ (reference sequence). The CDR3 is 15 residues long. CDR3 amino acids: CASSFHREGHNEQFF. DNA for the CDR3: TGTGCCAGCAGCTTTCATCGGGAGGGCCACAATGAGCAGTTCTTC.

This clonotype was seen ten or more times. This sequence joins TRBV5-1 and TRBJ1-2; possible D gene TRBD1, 6 bases. The V end lost 4 bases, the J end lost 1 base, and 14 bases lay between the germline ends. The CDR3 is 15 residues long. CDR1 and CDR2 (germline): SGHRS, YFSETQ. The CDR3 here is CASSPGGGHNYGYTF. CDR3 sequence (DNA): TGCGCCAGCAGCCCGGGCGGGGGACATAACTATGGCTACACCTTC.